Presented here are 29 T cell receptor beta chains from one specimen sequenced in a study of shared clonotypes between healthy human individuals. Data came from immunoSEQ multiplex PCR; TCRdb stores just in-frame clones and leaves some out. The table lists some 2 million clones, about 95% of them singletons, with about 1.1% in the top ten. CD8 cells classed as naive were CD45RO-negative and positively selected for CCR7, excluding terminally differentiated effector memory CD45RA+ cells. Sequencing input: naive CD8+ T cells sorted from blood. These receptors all stem from a man between 18 and 29 years old in good health.

V usage is TRBV6-5 and J usage is TRBJ2-5; TRBD2 is a possible D gene (5 bases). There are 13 residues in the CDR3. Germline lookup yields CDR1 MNHEY and CDR2 SVGAGI. Trimming stripped 10 bases from V and 0 bases from J, with 12 bases between. The CDR3: CATFSEDQETQYF. The CDR3, as DNA: TGTGCCACCTTTAGCGAGGACCAAGAGACCCAGTACTTC.

The gene calls are TRBV6-1 and TRBJ2-5; D is ambiguous. This CDR3 contains 13 residues. CDR1 is MNHNS and CDR2 is SASEGT in the germline V gene. V shed 9 bases and J shed 5 bases, with 16 bases lying between them. The CDR3 reads CARHGYLRETQYF. CDR3 in DNA: TGTGCCAGGCATGGGTACCTACGGGAGACCCAGTACTTC.

The J gene is TRBJ2-1, the V gene TRBV5-1; TRBD1 matches at 9 bases. Germline V CDR1 and CDR2: SGHRS, YFSETQ. Trimming removed 3 bases from V and 2 bases from J; junction bases left unmatched: 3. The CDR3 loop spans 15 amino acids. The CDR3 bases are TGCGCCAGCAGCTGGAGACAGGGGGCCTACAATGAGCAGTTCTTC. Its translation is CASSWRQGAYNEQFF. Based on the CDR3 plus reference TRBV5-1 and TRBJ2-1, the full variable domain is KAGVTQTPRYLIKTRGQQVTLSCSPISGHRSVSWYQQTPGQGLQFLFEYFSETQRNKGNFPGRFSGRQFSNSRSEMNVSTLELGDSALYLCASSWRQGAYNEQFFGPGTRLTVL.

The sample holds one count of this clone. The chain carries TRBV19 and TRBJ2-7; no firm D call. In germline, CDR1 is LNHDA, CDR2 SQIVND (reference sequence). This CDR3 spans 13 amino acids. The V end lost 1 base, the J end lost 2 bases, and 6 bases lay between the germline ends. CDR3 protein: CASSIGNTYEQYF. DNA of the CDR3: TGTGCCAGTAGTATAGGAAATACCTACGAGCAGTACTTC.

V gene TRBV11-3 combines with J gene TRBJ2-3, with D tentatively TRBD1 (6 bases). Germline V lookup: CDR1 SGHNT, CDR2 YENEEA. This CDR3 spans 16 amino acids. V was cut by 0 bases and J by 4 bases, with 14 bases left in between. The CDR3 nucleotides read TGTGCCAGCAGCTTAGATGGGACAAGTCTCTCAGATACGCAGTATTTT. This encodes CASSLDGTSLSDTQYF.

This sequence joins TRBV7-3 and TRBJ2-2; TRBD2 aligns across 8 bases. Trimming cost V 4 bases and J 4 bases; bases outside gene matches: 5. The CDR3 extends over 15 amino acids. Per the germline V gene, CDR1 is SGHTA and CDR2 is FQGTGA. The DNA of the CDR3 is TGTGCCAGCAGCTCAACCGGGACTAGCACCGGGGAGCTGTTTTTT. Its protein is CASSSTGTSTGELFF.

The chain is built from TRBV27 and TRBJ2-1, with 10 bases matching TRBD2. The ends lost 0 bases at V and 6 bases at J; junction bases unmatched: 2. Germline V lookup: CDR1 MNHEY, CDR2 SMNVEV (reference sequence). This CDR3 has 15 residues. This chain's CDR3 is CASSLSLAGANEQFF. The CDR3, as DNA: TGTGCCAGCAGTTTATCGCTAGCGGGGGCCAATGAGCAGTTCTTC.

This clone was seen just once. The same CDR3 also results from other DNA sequences found in this sample. This sequence joins TRBV13 and TRBJ2-7; 8 bases are a match to TRBD2. Germline V gene data show CDR1 as PRHDT and CDR2 as FYEKMQ (reference sequence). V trimming: 5 bases; J trimming: 1 base; junction bases outside the gene matches: 4. The CDR3 contains 14 residues. CDR3 amino acids: CASSLSGGSYEQYF. The CDR3 nucleotides read TGTGCCAGCAGCCTAAGCGGGGGTTCCTACGAGCAGTACTTC.

This clone was recorded once. The chain carries TRBV5-4 and TRBJ2-7, with a possible D match to TRBD2 (5 bases). V gave up 0 bases and J gave up 3 bases, with 16 bases separating them. Germline V lookup: CDR1 SGHNT, CDR2 YYREEE (reference sequence). The CDR3 runs to 16 residues. CDR3 nucleotides: TGTGCCAGCAGCTTGGAGCGGAATCCTCACCTCTACGAGCAGTACTTC. Amino acid sequence: CASSLERNPHLYEQYF. The full variable domain, in which reference TRBV5-4 and TRBJ2-7 provide the parts outside the CDR3, is ETGVTQSPTHLIKTRGQQVTLRCSSQSGHNTVSWYQQALGQGPQFIFQYYREEENGRGNFPPRFSGLQFPNYSSELNVNALELDDSALYLCASSLERNPHLYEQYFGPGTRLTVT.

V gene TRBV4-1 combines with J gene TRBJ2-1; TRBD1 might be the D (6 bases). The V and J ends lost 5 bases and 0 bases respectively, with 11 bases between them. This CDR3 contains 15 residues. In germline, CDR1 is MGHRA, CDR2 YSYEKL. The CDR3: CASSVLGASYNEQFF. Written as DNA, the CDR3 is TGCGCCAGCAGCGTTCTGGGGGCCTCCTACAATGAGCAGTTCTTC.

This rearrangement joins TRBV6-4 to TRBJ2-3; D is unresolved. V was clipped by 11 bases and J by 5 bases, with 11 bases between them. The germline V gene has CDR1 MRHNA and CDR2 SNTAGT. This CDR3 comprises 11 residues. In DNA, the CDR3 is TGTGCCCGGCAGCACGGAGATACGCAGTATTTT. It codes for CARQHGDTQYF.

This sequence joins TRBV6-5 and TRBJ2-3; D is unresolved. V lost 4 bases to trimming and J lost 4 bases, with 18 bases between them. Germline V gene data show CDR1 as MNHEY and CDR2 as SVGAGI. The CDR3 totals 16 residues. The CDR3 DNA reads as TGTGCCAGCAGTTCCCCTCGGGTCCAAAAGTCAGATACGCAGTATTTT. Amino acid sequence: CASSSPRVQKSDTQYF.

This chain connects TRBV5-6 to TRBJ1-4; a possible D gene is TRBD1 (6 bases). This CDR3 is 16 amino acids long. Trimming took 4 bases from V and 5 from J, leaving 18 bases between them. Germline CDR1 and CDR2: SGHDT and YYEEEE. The CDR3 bases are TGTGCCAGCAGCGTTGGTTTCCGGGACACGAATGAAAAACTGTTTTTT. It yields the protein CASSVGFRDTNEKLFF.

The V gene is TRBV9, the J gene TRBJ1-4, with a possible D match to TRBD1 (6 bases). Per germline, CDR1 SGDLS and CDR2 YYNGEE. The CDR3 covers 14 residues. The V and J ends lost 3 bases and 7 bases respectively, with 13 bases between them. The CDR3 sequence is CASSEGGSVEKLFF. Here the CDR3 DNA reads TGTGCCAGCAGCGAGGGGGGGTCGGTTGAAAAACTGTTTTTT.

A note on this clone: The same CDR3 is also encoded by other DNA sequences in this sample. The rearrangement joins TRBV4-1 to TRBJ2-1; D may match TRBD1 or TRBD2 (5 bases each). This CDR3 region has 13 residues. Germline CDR1 is MGHRA and CDR2 is YSYEKL. V gave up 1 base and J gave up 4 bases, with 5 bases separating them. The CDR3 region is CASSQGGYNEQFF. Here the CDR3 DNA reads TGCGCCAGCAGCCAAGGGGGGTACAATGAGCAGTTCTTC.

This clone was observed once. This chain links TRBV9 with TRBJ2-1; 13 bases are shared with TRBD2. The germline V gene has CDR1 SGDLS and CDR2 YYNGEE. The CDR3 has 15 amino acids. Trimming cost V 0 bases and J 8 bases; bases outside gene matches: 2. The CDR3 sequence is CASSVGGLAGDEQFF. The CDR3 nucleotides read TGTGCCAGCAGCGTAGGAGGACTAGCGGGGGATGAGCAGTTCTTC.

V is TRBV6-1 and J is TRBJ1-4; D is unresolved. This CDR3 comprises 13 residues. Germline values: CDR1 MNHNS, CDR2 SASEGT. The V end was cut by 8 bases, the J end by 4 bases, with 11 bases between. DNA of the CDR3: TGTGCCAGCCAAGGGCCTCATAATGAAAAACTGTTTTTT. Protein: CASQGPHNEKLFF.

This chain connects TRBV19 to TRBJ2-7; D remains ambiguous. Between the trimmed V and J ends, which lost 3 bases and 0 bases, there was a span of 9 bases. The V gene's germline CDR1 is LNHDA and CDR2 SQIVND (reference sequence). CDR3 size: 14 residues. The DNA of the CDR3 is TGTGCCAGTAGTATCGGGCCGACCTCCTACGAGCAGTACTTC. It codes for CASSIGPTSYEQYF.

The table lists this clone with a count of one. V and J are TRBV15 and TRBJ2-7, with D perhaps matching TRBD1 or TRBD2 (6 bases each). This CDR3 is built from 14 residues. Trimming cost V 5 bases and J 3 bases, with 14 bases left between them. CDR1 and CDR2 from the germline V gene are LNHNV and YYDKDF (reference sequence). The CDR3 here is CATSWRGSNYEQYF. As DNA, the CDR3 is TGTGCCACCAGCTGGAGGGGGTCGAACTACGAGCAGTACTTC.

The chain recombines TRBV9 with TRBJ2-2; D gene unclear. Germline CDR1 and CDR2: SGDLS and YYNGEE. The V gene lost 1 base and the J gene lost 1 base, with 8 bases spanning the gap. This CDR3 has 15 residues. The CDR3 protein is CASSVLAVNTGELFF. CDR3 nucleotides: TGTGCCAGCAGCGTACTGGCGGTGAACACCGGGGAGCTGTTTTTT.

The CDR3 region is CASSGDPQETQYF. As DNA, the CDR3 is TGTGCCAGCAGTGGGGACCCTCAAGAGACCCAGTACTTC. The chain recombines TRBV27 with TRBJ2-5; D may match TRBD1 or TRBD2 (5 bases each). V was shortened by 5 bases and J by 2 bases, with 9 bases between the two germline ends. The V gene's germline CDR1 is MNHEY and CDR2 SMNVEV (reference sequence). The CDR3 runs 13 residues.

The chain has TRBV6-5 and TRBJ2-7; TRBD1 matches at 7 bases. With V trimmed by 6 bases and J by 5 bases, 7 bases remained unmatched. Germline V gene data show CDR1 as MNHEY and CDR2 as SVGAGI. This CDR3 comprises 13 residues. CDR3 nucleotide sequence: TGTGCCAGCAGGTATCAGGGGGAAGACGAGCAGTACTTC. Protein: CASRYQGEDEQYF.

The DNA of the CDR3 is TGTGCCAGCAGCATACTAGTTAAAGAGACCCAGTACTTC. Encoded protein: CASSILVKETQYF. The chain employs TRBV5-6 and TRBJ2-5; D might be TRBD2 (5 bases). CDR3 size: 13 residues. Trimming took off 4 bases at V and 3 bases at J, with 10 bases between the two ends. Germline values: CDR1 SGHDT, CDR2 YYEEEE.

Of note for this clone: Other DNA sequences in the same sample also yield this CDR3. The CDR3 nucleotides are TGCGCCAGCAGCCAAGAGACGGGACCTGGAAACACCATATATTTT. Translated, it gives CASSQETGPGNTIYF. The J gene is TRBJ1-3, the V gene TRBV4-3; D perhaps matches TRBD1 (5 bases). CDR3 length: 15 amino acids. The germline V gene has CDR1 LGHNA and CDR2 YSLEER. Trimming took off 0 bases at V and 2 bases at J, with 8 bases between the two ends.

The chain's CDR3 is CASSPTSGRLGTDTQYF. The CDR3 nucleotides read TGTGCCAGCAGCCCGACTAGCGGGAGGTTGGGCACAGATACGCAGTATTTT. The chain joins TRBV27 to TRBJ2-3; TRBD2 aligns across 13 bases. The CDR3 spans 17 residues. The V and J ends lost 6 bases and 1 base, in that order; junction bases with no gene match: 7. The germline gives CDR1 MNHEY, CDR2 SMNVEV (reference sequence).

The rearrangement joins TRBV27 to TRBJ1-1; TRBD1 matches at 9 bases. With 6 bases clipped from V and 4 bases from J, the junction kept 3 bases outside the gene matches. CDR3 length equals 13 residues. CDR1 and CDR2 (germline): MNHEY, SMNVEV (reference sequence). The CDR3 here is CASSWDRATEAFF. The CDR3 nucleotides are TGTGCCAGCAGCTGGGACAGGGCCACTGAAGCTTTCTTT.

The chain links TRBV27 to TRBJ1-2; TRBD1 is a possible D gene (6 bases). The CDR3 totals 13 residues. CDR1 is MNHEY, CDR2 SMNVEV, per germline (reference sequence). The germline V and J ends were trimmed by 8 bases and 8 bases, with 18 bases remaining between them. This CDR3 reads CASGTWGGRGYTF. The CDR3 DNA is TGTGCCAGCGGCACGTGGGGGGGCCGGGGCTACACCTTC.

The chain carries TRBV4-3 and TRBJ1-4, with D possibly TRBD1 on 6 matching bases. This CDR3 is built from 17 residues. Germline lookup yields CDR1 LGHNA and CDR2 YSLEER. V was clipped by 0 bases and J by 5 bases, with 16 bases between them. The CDR3 is CASSQERRTASNEKLFF. The CDR3 DNA reads TGCGCCAGCAGCCAAGAACGGCGGACAGCTTCAAATGAAAAACTGTTTTTT.

This chain uses TRBV4-3 with TRBJ2-7, with 14 nucleotides matching TRBD2. The J segment lost 5 bases and the V segment lost 0 bases, leaving 3 bases of the junction unmatched. Germline assignment: CDR1 LGHNA and CDR2 YSLEER. The CDR3 totals 16 residues. CDR3 DNA: TGCGCCAGCAGCCAAGATAGACTAGCGGGAGGGGACGAGCAGTACTTC. It encodes CASSQDRLAGGDEQYF.